The rows below give T cell receptor beta chains drawn from one sample of a study of regulatory T cells in long-lasting Graves disease. Each CDR3 protein gets one entry after TCRdb re-called the multiplex PCR reads with MiXCR. The data show over 350,000 distinct CDR3 sequences, under 25% seen once. The input for sequencing was peripheral blood mononuclear cells (PBMCs), taken when the disease was refractory, from a patient treated with antithyroid drugs. These receptors were collected from a female donor with Graves disease. The CDR3 runs from the conserved cysteine through the conserved F or W. A D gene is named only where the DNA matches it firmly. Some rows have no size entry. The others give once, few or many, or a class for an expanded clone.

TRBV3-1,.,TRBJ1-5,many,TGTGCCAGCAGCCAAGGGTCAGGCTTCAATCAGCCCCAGCATTTT,CASSQGSGFNQPQHF
TRBV27,.,TRBJ1-5,many,TGTGCCAGCACCTCACTAAGTGGGGATAGCAATCAGCCCCAGCATTTT,CASTSLSGDSNQPQHF
TRBV20-1,TRBD2,TRBJ2-4,many,TGCAGTGCTAGAAAGAGTGGGGGGGAGTCCAAAAACATTCAGTACTTC,CSARKSGGESKNIQYF
TRBV30,.,TRBJ2-7,few,TGTGCCCTCCGGTCAGGGGTCGAGCAGTACTTC,CALRSGVEQYF
TRBV28,.,TRBJ2-2,many,TGTGCCAGCAGTTTACTAGTACTACCACCGAACACCGGGGAGCTGTTTTTT,CASSLLVLPPNTGELFF
TRBV6-4,.,TRBJ2-2,few,TGTGCCAGCAGTGAGAAAGCCGAGGGCACCGGGGAGCTGTTTTTT,CASSEKAEGTGELFF
TRBV10-3,.,TRBJ1-4,.,TGTGCCATCAGTGAGTCGAGAGGATCCGGGGAAAAACTGTTTTTT,CAISESRGSGEKLFF
TRBV28,TRBD2,TRBJ2-7,many,TGTGCCAGCAGTGACCGACTAGCGGGTCCCTACGAGCAGTACTTC,CASSDRLAGPYEQYF
TRBV6-5,.,TRBJ1-2,many,TGTGCCAGCAGTTACATCGCCGTTGGTGAAGGGAGCTATGGCTACACCTTC,CASSYIAVGEGSYGYTF
TRBV6-2/TRBV6-3,.,TRBJ2-7,.,TGTGCCAGCAGTTACTCACAGTGGGAGCAGTACTTC,CASSYSQWEQYF
TRBV12-3/TRBV12-4,.,TRBJ2-5,many,TGTGCCAGCAGATACACTGAAGAGACCCAGTACTTC,CASRYTEETQYF
TRBV7-9,.,TRBJ2-7,few,TGTGCCAGCAGCCCAGGGGACGGGGGCTCCTACGAGCAGTACTTC,CASSPGDGGSYEQYF
TRBV7-2,.,TRBJ2-5,many,TGTGCCAGCAGCCTTCAGGGTCGGGGGACCCAGTACTTC,CASSLQGRGTQYF
TRBV5-4,TRBD1,TRBJ1-1,few,TGTGCCAGCAGCTTGTTCGTCGATGACAGGGAGGCTTTCTTT,CASSLFVDDREAFF
TRBV27,TRBD1,TRBJ1-2,.,TGTGCCAGCAGTCCCAGGACAGGTTATGGCTGCACCTTC,CASSPRTGYGCTF
TRBV3-1,.,TRBJ2-7,few,TGTGCCAGCAGCCAAGATCTCCCTAGCGAGCAGTACTTC,CASSQDLPSEQYF
TRBV7-2,.,TRBJ1-5,many,TGTGCCAGCAGCTTAGGGGACAATAGCAATCAGCCCCAGCATTTT,CASSLGDNSNQPQHF
TRBV29-1,TRBD1,TRBJ2-1,.,TGCAGCGTTGCGGGACAGGTTAGCTACAATGAGCAGTTCTTC,CSVAGQVSYNEQFF
TRBV6-1,.,TRBJ2-5,many,TGTGCCAGCAGTGAAGTCCCCGGGGCCATTCAAGAGACCCAGTACTTC,CASSEVPGAIQETQYF
TRBV11-2,.,TRBJ1-6,many,TGTGCCAGCAGGACACTGGCGGCAGGGCAAAATTCACCCCTCCACTTT,CASRTLAAGQNSPLHF
TRBV30,TRBD1,TRBJ1-2,many,TGTGCCTGCCAATCAACGGGACAGAACTATGGCTACACCTTC,CACQSTGQNYGYTF
TRBV6-1,.,TRBJ2-6,few,TGTGCCAGCAGACGGCCCTCTGGGGCCAACGTCCTGACTTTC,CASRRPSGANVLTF
TRBV9,.,TRBJ1-1,.,TGTGCCAGCAGCGTAGCTGGTAACGATAAAGCAGAAGCTTTCTTT,CASSVAGNDKAEAFF
TRBV20-1,.,TRBJ2-1,.,TGCAGTGCACATTCCCCCGCGGGAATCGGGTTCTTC,CSAHSPAGIGFF
TRBV7-2,TRBD2,TRBJ2-7,many,TGTGCCAGCAGCACCCTCGGGGGGGCCCTTATCCACGAGCAGTACTTC,CASSTLGGALIHEQYF
TRBV29-1,.,TRBJ2-7,.,TGCAGCGCCCAGAGTAGGGGCGGATACGAGCAGTACTTC,CSAQSRGGYEQYF
TRBV29-1,TRBD2,TRBJ2-3,.,TGCAGCGTTGAACGGGGTAGCGGGAGGGATACGCAGTATTTT,CSVERGSGRDTQYF
TRBV7-9,.,TRBJ1-1,few,TGTGCCAGCAGCTTAGCGCGGGCGGGGTTCACTGAAGCTTTCTTT,CASSLARAGFTEAFF
TRBV3-1,.,TRBJ2-7,many,TGTGCCAGCAGCCAAGATAGCAGGGGACACTACGAGCAGTACTTC,CASSQDSRGHYEQYF
TRBV20-1,TRBD1,TRBJ2-3,.,TGCAGTGCTAGAGGAGTACGGGACAGGGGAGTAACGGATACGCAGTATTTT,CSARGVRDRGVTDTQYF
TRBV28,TRBD1,TRBJ2-2,.,TGTGCCAGCAGTTTAGTAGTGGGACAGTGGAACACCGGGGAGCTGTTTTTT,CASSLVVGQWNTGELFF
TRBV12-3/TRBV12-4,TRBD1,TRBJ1-6,many,TGTGCCAGCAGGGGACAGGGCGCCAATTCACCCCTCCACTTT,CASRGQGANSPLHF
TRBV10-3,.,TRBJ1-4,.,TGTGCCACCGCCCCAACCAGGGACCAGAATGAAAAACTGTTTTTT,CATAPTRDQNEKLFF
TRBV28,TRBD2,TRBJ2-7,.,TGTGCCAGCAGCCCCACTAGCGGGGGGGGGCGGGGGCAGTACTTC,CASSPTSGGGRGQYF
TRBV6-2/TRBV6-3,.,TRBJ2-3,.,TGTGCCAGCAGCCCAGGGGACGGCCGGGGCACAGATACGCAGTATTTT,CASSPGDGRGTDTQYF
TRBV9,.,TRBJ1-1,many,TGTGCCAGCAGCCCAGGGACGGTGACTTCTGAAGCTTTCTTT,CASSPGTVTSEAFF
TRBV20-1,TRBD2,TRBJ2-7,.,TGCAGTGCTAGAGCTTGGCTAGCGGGAGAGATTGCACCCTACGAGCAGTACTTC,CSARAWLAGEIAPYEQYF
TRBV4-2,.,TRBJ2-7,few,TGTGCCAGCAGCCAAGAGGCAGAAAGGTCCTCCTACGAGCAGTACTTC,CASSQEAERSSYEQYF
TRBV13,TRBD1,TRBJ1-1,many,TGTGCCAGCAGCTCGGACAGGGAATCCACTGAAGCTTTCTTT,CASSSDRESTEAFF
TRBV5-1,.,TRBJ2-7,.,TGCGCCAGCAGCGCCCCCGGACTGAGCTACGAGCAGTACTTC,CASSAPGLSYEQYF
TRBV20-1,.,TRBJ1-5,.,TGCAGTGCTATCCCCGACGGGATCAATCAGCCCCAGCATTTT,CSAIPDGINQPQHF
TRBV7-9,.,TRBJ1-2,many,TGTGCCAGCAGCTTGGACCTTCGCTCCTACACCTTC,CASSLDLRSYTF
TRBV6-9,.,TRBJ1-1,.,TGTGCCAGCAGTTCTCCATCGGGGGGGTTCACTGAAGCTTTCTTT,CASSSPSGGFTEAFF
TRBV27,TRBD2,TRBJ2-7,many,TGTGCCAGCAGACCTGGGACTAGCAGCTACGAGCAGTACTTC,CASRPGTSSYEQYF
TRBV6-9,.,TRBJ2-2,many,TGTGCCAGCAGTTACTCAGGGTTTATCTCCGGGGAGCTGTTTTTT,CASSYSGFISGELFF